These 27 T cell receptor beta chains share one sample of origin, sequenced in a study of blood T cell repertoires in COVID-19. Repertoires were generated with immunoSEQ multiplex PCR, while TCRdb's copy carries only in-frame clones and drops some. The top ten clones hold about 1% of a sample with about 370,000 clones, 75% to 90% of them seen once. Sequencing was done on a sample of PBMCs or T cells enriched from blood (not recorded which). These receptors were collected from a man between 18 and 29 years old who had recovered from COVID-19.

The count of this clone is one. In DNA form, the CDR3 reads TGTGCCAGCAGCTTAGGGGGAGCGGGGTTCCAAGAGACCCAGTACTTC. Translated, it gives CASSLGGAGFQETQYF. The rearrangement joins TRBV7-2 to TRBJ2-5; 7 bases match TRBD2. With V trimmed by 1 base and J by 1 base, 6 bases remained unmatched. Germline assignment: CDR1 SGHTA and CDR2 FQGNSA. This CDR3 region has 16 residues.

The chain has TRBV5-5 and TRBJ2-1; TRBD1 aligns across 10 bases. This CDR3 has 15 amino acids. V lost 3 bases to trimming and J lost 5 bases; unmatched junction nucleotides: 5. The germline gives CDR1 SGHKS, CDR2 YYEKEE (reference sequence). The CDR3 coding sequence is TGTGCCAGCAGCTCCGGACAGGGGGTAGACAATGAGCAGTTCTTC. Translating gives CASSSGQGVDNEQFF.

The chain is built from TRBV4-1 and TRBJ1-1; 8 bases are shared with TRBD1. The CDR3 runs to 17 residues. Germline V gene lookup returns CDR1 MGHRA and CDR2 YSYEKL. The J segment lost 4 bases and the V segment lost 2 bases, leaving 12 bases of the junction unmatched. The CDR3 loop reads CASSQFSSTGGGTEAFF. DNA for the CDR3: TGCGCCAGCAGCCAATTTTCCTCAACAGGGGGGGGCACTGAAGCTTTCTTT.

This chain connects TRBV19 to TRBJ2-7, with a weak D call TRBD2 (5 bases). CDR3 length equals 13 residues. Germline-derived CDR1 and CDR2 are LNHDA and SQIVND (reference sequence). Between the trimmed V and J ends, which lost 4 bases and 4 bases, there was a span of 11 bases. This CDR3 is CASSNNRGYEQYF. CDR3 DNA: TGTGCCAGTAGTAACAACAGAGGGTACGAGCAGTACTTC. Full variable domain (remainder filled in from reference TRBV19 and TRBJ2-7): DGGITQSPKYLFRKEGQNVTLSCEQNLNHDAMYWYRQDPGQGLRLIYYSQIVNDFQKGDIAEGYSVSREKKESFPLTVTSAQKNPTAFYLCASSNNRGYEQYFGPGTRLTVT.

This clone was recorded once. V usage is TRBV5-1 and J usage is TRBJ2-1; a possible D gene is TRBD1 (6 bases). The ends were cut back, 0 bases at V and 3 bases at J, with 10 bases in the middle. Germline CDR1 SGHRS, CDR2 YFSETQ. This CDR3 has 15 residues. CDR3 protein: CASSLEQGVYNEQFF. The CDR3 DNA sequence: TGCGCCAGCAGCTTGGAACAGGGAGTCTACAATGAGCAGTTCTTC. Complete variable domain (other parts from reference TRBV5-1 and TRBJ2-1): KAGVTQTPRYLIKTRGQQVTLSCSPISGHRSVSWYQQTPGQGLQFLFEYFSETQRNKGNFPGRFSGRQFSNSRSEMNVSTLELGDSALYLCASSLEQGVYNEQFFGPGTRLTVL.

This clone occurred once. J is TRBJ1-2 and V is TRBV19; 8 bases match TRBD1. The CDR3 runs 17 residues. CDR1 is LNHDA, CDR2 SQIVND, per germline (reference sequence). The J segment lost 3 bases and the V segment lost 3 bases, leaving 12 bases of the junction unmatched. The CDR3 DNA follows: TGTGCCAGTAGTATCGACAGGGGCGCAGTTTCGTACTATGGCTACACCTTC. Amino acid sequence: CASSIDRGAVSYYGYTF.

With respect to this clone: One junction end disagrees with the germline gene, perhaps due to a read error. The J gene is TRBJ2-1, the V gene TRBV4-2; TRBD2 agrees at 9 bases. CDR3 length: 19 residues. Germline V CDR1 and CDR2: LGHNA, YNFKEQ. This chain's CDR3 is CASSEEGSGRPWASNEQFF. CDR3 sequence (DNA): TGTGCCAGCAGCGAAGAGGGTAGCGGGAGACCCTGGGCCTCCAATGAGCAGTTCTTC.

The chain is built from TRBV2 and TRBJ1-1; D ambiguous. The CDR3 spans 14 residues. Germline loops: CDR1 SNHLY, CDR2 FYNNEI. V was shortened by 8 bases and J by 4 bases, with 17 bases between the two germline ends. The chain's CDR3 is CASGNSEVLTEAFF. Written as DNA, the CDR3 is TGTGCCAGCGGAAACTCAGAGGTCCTCACTGAAGCTTTCTTT.

The V gene is TRBV27, the J gene TRBJ2-5; 9 nucleotides agree with TRBD1. V trimming: 5 bases; J trimming: 5 bases; junction bases outside the gene matches: 12. CDR1 is MNHEY, CDR2 SMNVEV, per germline (reference sequence). The CDR3 runs to 16 residues. The CDR3 sequence: CASSGASGTGLETQYF. The CDR3 DNA reads TGTGCCAGCAGTGGCGCCTCCGGGACAGGGCTTGAGACCCAGTACTTC.

The V gene is TRBV19, the J gene TRBJ2-2, with a tentative D call TRBD1 (5 bases). The CDR3 has 13 residues. With 11 bases removed from V and 0 bases from J, the gap between germline ends came to 10 bases. Germline lookup yields CDR1 LNHDA and CDR2 SQIVND (reference sequence). The CDR3 coding sequence is TGTGCCGGGGCGGCGCCGAACACCGGGGAGCTGTTTTTT. This codes for CAGAAPNTGELFF.

The chain employs TRBV10-1 and TRBJ2-2; 7 positions match TRBD1. With 6 bases clipped from V and 2 bases from J, the junction kept 6 bases outside the gene matches. This CDR3 has 15 amino acids. Germline loops: CDR1 WNHNN, CDR2 SYGVQD (reference sequence). The CDR3 sequence is CASRTGVGNTGELFF. In DNA, the CDR3 is TGCGCCAGCAGAACAGGGGTGGGAAACACCGGGGAGCTGTTTTTT.

This clone was recorded once. This chain uses TRBV7-8 with TRBJ1-4; no clear D gene. CDR3 length equals 14 residues. The V end was cut by 0 bases, the J end by 13 bases, with 15 bases between. Germline V lookup: CDR1 SGHVS, CDR2 FQNEAQ. The DNA of the CDR3 is TGTGCCAGCAGCTTAGCGGTTTTGGGAGATCGACTGTTTTTT. Amino acid sequence: CASSLAVLGDRLFF.

The chain employs TRBV2 and TRBJ1-2, with D possibly matching TRBD1 (5 bases). Deletions cut 6 bases from V and 7 bases from J, with 12 bases between. Germline V gene lookup returns CDR1 SNHLY and CDR2 FYNNEI. CDR3 size: 12 residues. The CDR3 DNA reads TGTGCCAGCAGATTACAGGACGGTGGCTACACCTTC. Protein: CASRLQDGGYTF.

The J gene is TRBJ2-6, the V gene TRBV19, with 7 nucleotides matching TRBD1. CDR1 is LNHDA and CDR2 is SQIVND in the germline V gene (reference sequence). The junction had 7 bases not matched to a gene; V was cut back by 6 bases and J by 2 bases. CDR3 size: 16 residues. CDR3 bases: TGTGCCAGTAGCCGACAGGGTACTGCTGGGGCCAACGTCCTGACTTTC. Translating it yields CASSRQGTAGANVLTF.

This chain links TRBV7-9 with TRBJ1-2; D unresolved. V lost 5 bases to trimming and J lost 7 bases, with 14 bases between them. From germline, CDR1 is SEHNR and CDR2 FQNEAQ (reference sequence). The CDR3 is 13 amino acids. The CDR3 DNA reads as TGTGCCAGCAGCCAGGAATTCCAAAGTGGCTACACCTTC. Encoded protein: CASSQEFQSGYTF.

This clone was detected a few times. J is TRBJ2-7 and V is TRBV19, with D perhaps matching TRBD1 (5 bases). CDR1 is LNHDA, CDR2 SQIVND, per germline (reference sequence). Trimming cost V 5 bases and J 4 bases, with 12 bases left between them. This CDR3 has 13 amino acids. CDR3 nucleotide sequence: TGTGCCAGTAGTTCGGACGGACATTACGAGCAGTACTTC. This encodes CASSSDGHYEQYF. The full variable domain, in which reference TRBV19 and TRBJ2-7 provide the parts outside the CDR3, is DGGITQSPKYLFRKEGQNVTLSCEQNLNHDAMYWYRQDPGQGLRLIYYSQIVNDFQKGDIAEGYSVSREKKESFPLTVTSAQKNPTAFYLCASSSDGHYEQYFGPGTRLTVT.

The CDR3 is CASSGAGGSGYTF. CDR3 coding DNA: TGTGCCAGCTCAGGGGCAGGGGGCTCAGGCTACACCTTC. This chain connects TRBV2 to TRBJ1-2; the match to TRBD1 covers 8 bases. Germline-derived CDR1 and CDR2 are SNHLY and FYNNEI. V lost 8 bases, J lost 8 bases, and 10 bases stayed unmatched. The CDR3 consists of 13 residues.

A single count supports this clone. V is TRBV7-2 and J is TRBJ1-1; TRBD1 is a possible D gene (5 bases). Germline lookup yields CDR1 SGHTA and CDR2 FQGNSA. The germline V and J ends were trimmed by 1 base and 0 bases, with 9 bases remaining between them. This CDR3 comprises 15 residues. The CDR3 sequence: CASSLVEGLNTEAFF. As DNA, the CDR3 is TGTGCCAGCAGCTTAGTGGAGGGGCTGAACACTGAAGCTTTCTTT.

This clone showed up just a few times. The chain employs TRBV6-7 and TRBJ2-7; the match to TRBD1 covers 11 bases. TRBV6-7 has ORF status, its function being uncertain. CDR3 length: 17 amino acids. With V trimmed by 6 bases and J by 0 bases, 10 bases remained unmatched. CDR3 loop: CASRRPRDRGSSYEQYF. The CDR3 DNA reads TGTGCCAGCAGGCGCCCCCGGGACAGGGGGTCCTCCTACGAGCAGTACTTC.

This clone was counted a single time. CDR3 in amino acids: CASSVVAAGAQSYEQYF. The CDR3 nucleotides read TGTGCCAGCAGCGTAGTGGCAGCGGGAGCCCAGAGCTACGAGCAGTACTTC. The chain combines TRBV9 with TRBJ2-7; 8 bases line up with TRBD2. The germline V gene has CDR1 SGDLS and CDR2 YYNGEE. This CDR3 is built from 17 residues. V shed 0 bases and J 3 bases; nucleotides not matched to a gene: 11. The full variable domain, completed using reference TRBV9 and TRBJ2-7, is DSGVTQTPKHLITATGQRVTLRCSPRSGDLSVYWYQQSLDQGLQFLIQYYNGEERAKGNILERFSAQQFPDLHSELNLSSLELGDSALYFCASSVVAAGAQSYEQYFGPGTRLTVT.

V is TRBV2 and J is TRBJ2-3; the match to TRBD2 covers 8 bases. CDR1 is SNHLY and CDR2 is FYNNEI in the germline V gene. J lost 1 base, V lost 4 bases, and 4 bases had no gene match. The CDR3 runs 15 residues. CDR3 in amino acids: CASSGGLGGTDTQYF. The CDR3 nucleotides read TGTGCCAGCAGTGGGGGACTAGGGGGCACAGATACGCAGTATTTT.

The chain carries TRBV7-3 and TRBJ2-1; a weak D match, TRBD1 (5 bases). Germline CDR1 is SGHTA and CDR2 is FQGTGA. Between the trimmed V and J ends, which lost 5 bases and 9 bases, there was a span of 8 bases. This CDR3 is 11 amino acids long. The DNA of the CDR3 is TGTGCCAGCAGCCTCGACAGTGAGCAGTTCTTC. This sequence encodes CASSLDSEQFF.

This chain joins TRBV28 and TRBJ2-5, with TRBD2 matching 9 bases. The junction had 13 bases not matched to a gene; V was cut back by 3 bases and J by 2 bases. The CDR3 totals 18 residues. Germline loops: CDR1 MDHEN, CDR2 SYDVKM. The CDR3 loop reads CASSFIFGLAGTQETQYF. As DNA, the CDR3 is TGTGCCAGCAGTTTCATCTTTGGGCTAGCGGGAACTCAAGAGACCCAGTACTTC.

This chain connects TRBV25-1 to TRBJ1-5, with a possible D match to TRBD1 (5 bases). The germline gives CDR1 MGHDK, CDR2 SYGVNS. The ends were cut back, 2 bases at V and 3 bases at J, with 8 bases in the middle. This CDR3 contains 14 residues. CDR3 nucleotide sequence: TGTGCCAGCAGTGAAACAGGACCCAATCAGCCCCAGCATTTT. Translating gives CASSETGPNQPQHF. Combining the CDR3 with reference TRBV25-1 and TRBJ1-5 gives the whole variable domain EADIYQTPRYLVIGTGKKITLECSQTMGHDKMYWYQQDPGMELHLIHYSYGVNSTEKGDLSSESTVSRIRTEHFPLTLESARPSHTSQYLCASSETGPNQPQHFGDGTRLSIL.

This chain uses TRBV2 with TRBJ1-1, with 11 bases identical to TRBD1. The CDR3 is 14 amino acids. The V and J ends lost 5 bases and 4 bases, in that order; junction bases with no gene match: 3. Germline V gene lookup returns CDR1 SNHLY and CDR2 FYNNEI. As DNA, the CDR3 is TGTGCCAGCAGTCCCGGGACAGGGGGCACTGAAGCTTTCTTT. The encoded protein is CASSPGTGGTEAFF.

The V gene is TRBV11-2, the J gene TRBJ2-7; tentative D call: TRBD1 (5 bases). The CDR3 contains 16 residues. Germline CDR1 reads SGHAT; CDR2 reads FQNNGV. Trimming removed 2 bases at V and 4 bases at J, with 18 bases between. The CDR3 sequence: CASSLTDREIPYEQYF. Written as DNA, the CDR3 is TGTGCCAGCAGCTTAACAGACAGAGAGATCCCTTACGAGCAGTACTTC.

The genes are TRBV3-1 (or the pseudogene TRBV3-2) and TRBJ1-4, with D possibly TRBD1 on 5 matching bases. This CDR3 region has 12 residues. CDR1 is LGHDT and CDR2 is YNNKEL in the germline V gene (reference sequence). Trimming left V 5 bases short and J 12 bases short, with 13 bases between. The chain's CDR3 is CASSMQGGELFF. CDR3 DNA sequence: TGTGCCAGCAGCATGCAGGGAGGGGAACTGTTTTTT.